This TCR beta chain emerged from a study of prognosis after radiotherapy for stage I lung cancer. At the level of the study: The patient group included nobody who received concurrent therapy with stereotactic body radiotherapy.

General observations from the study: There was no determination made of whether the expanded TCR clones were tumor-specific.

Notes on this clonotype: Antigen: not known.

With two-round multiplex PCR, TCR beta CDR3 sequences were amplified from genomic DNA. Used in first-round PCR were primers specific to each TRBV and TRBJ gene. TCRdb analysed the multiplex PCR reads with MiXCR anew, one entry per CDR3 protein. The sample carries approximately 11,000 distinct CDR3 sequences, approximately 50% recorded once. CDR1 LNHNV and CDR2 YYDKDF come from the germline V gene (reference sequence). V shed 3 bases and J 0 bases; nucleotides not matched to a gene: 5. The CDR3 is 15 residues long. This clonotype originated in a donor over 45 with non-small cell lung cancer. The input for sequencing was PBMCs, taken before or after stereotactic body radiation therapy (not recorded which). This chain uses TRBV15 with TRBJ2-7; the match to TRBD1 covers 7 bases. CDR3 sequence reads: CATSRDRTNSYEQYF. Written as DNA, the CDR3 is TGTGCCACCAGCAGGGACAGGACAAACTCCTACGAGCAGTACTTC.